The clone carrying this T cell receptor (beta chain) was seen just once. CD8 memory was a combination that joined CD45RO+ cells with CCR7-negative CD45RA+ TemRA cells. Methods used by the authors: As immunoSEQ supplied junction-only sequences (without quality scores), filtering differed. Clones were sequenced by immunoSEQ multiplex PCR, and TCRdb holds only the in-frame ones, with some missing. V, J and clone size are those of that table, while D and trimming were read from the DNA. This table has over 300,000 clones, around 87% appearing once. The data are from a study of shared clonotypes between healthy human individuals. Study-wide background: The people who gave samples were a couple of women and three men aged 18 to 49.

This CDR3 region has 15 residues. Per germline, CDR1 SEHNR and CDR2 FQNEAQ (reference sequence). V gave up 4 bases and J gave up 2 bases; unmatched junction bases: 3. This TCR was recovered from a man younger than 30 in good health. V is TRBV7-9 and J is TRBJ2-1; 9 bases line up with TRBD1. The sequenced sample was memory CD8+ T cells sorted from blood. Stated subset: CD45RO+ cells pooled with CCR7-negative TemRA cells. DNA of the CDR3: TGTGCCAGCAGCTGGGGACAGGGAACCTACAATGAGCAGTTCTTC. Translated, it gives CASSWGQGTYNEQFF.